This T cell receptor (beta chain) is from a study of blood T cells in healthy people across ages (dated by TCRdb to the mid-2010s). In the study overall: In model experiments, template switching captured about one uniquely barcoded TCR beta cDNA molecule for every two T cells. The study measured age-related changes in TCR beta repertoire diversity using deep sequencing normalized with unique cDNA molecular identifiers. Donors were grouped into four age groups: young (average approximately 15 years), middle-aged (roughly 38), aged (around 60) and long-lived (roughly 80). Donors of different ages were randomly distributed across sequencing lanes to avoid experimental bias. Using the same blood draw, the study looked at two additional independent replicas of 1 million unique cDNA reads for two donors, one aged 18 to 29 and the other aged 80 or older.

This clonotype turned up a few times. The antigen this receptor binds is unknown. No base qualities exist here, and no much larger clone lies one base off it. Library prep was done by 5' RACE. TCRdb records Illumina HiSeq 2500 as the sequencer. The second PCR ran for roughly 6 to 11 cycles and used a J-beta primer mix along with a sample-barcoded 5' primer. Each TCR beta cDNA molecule received a unique molecular identifier from a template-switch 5' adaptor carrying 12 random nucleotides. Each sample yielded at least 2.5 million CDR3-containing paired-end reads. First-strand cDNA synthesis was performed from all RNA using the Mint cDNA synthesis kit, with priming by a TRBC-specific oligonucleotide. Following uracil-DNA glycosylase treatment, all cDNA underwent a first 18-cycle PCR with the universal primers M1SS and BC2_uni_R. In the authors' own workflow: For normalization, 1 million high-quality reads, each with a distinct molecular identifier, were randomly selected from each sample. Instead of being binned into consensus sequences, reads that shared molecular identifiers were thrown out. CDR3 identification, clonotype clustering and error correction used MiTCR with a Q25 quality threshold and the strictest error-elimination algorithm. A nonparametric unseen species model using Euler transformation provided a lower-bound estimate of total TCR beta diversity. Clones were called with MiXCR by TCRdb after fastp trimmed the public reads at Q25, and only in-frame beta chains were retained. A single entry per CDR3 protein holds the most common genes and DNA from its merged rows. The V and J calls shown here were made by TCRdb, not taken from the authors' results. The sample includes 1.5 million to 2 million distinct CDR3 sequences, with 25% to 30% observed a single time. 6.5% to 8.5% of the sample lies in the top ten.

General study outcomes and caveats: The CMV infection status of donors was not known, potentially confounding age-related changes in expanded clonotypes. Estimates of total diversity based on one million sequenced T cells were considered lower bounds and underestimates. A strong correlation was found between observed TCR beta diversity and the percentage of naive T cells measured by flow cytometry. Compared with the aged group, more naive CD4+ T cells, fewer expanded clones and increased TCR diversity were shown by the long-lived group, suggesting age selection. Since profiling was done on bulk unsorted PBMCs, naive and antigen-experienced compartments could not be conclusively compared. As age increased, observed TCR beta diversity per million T cells dropped in a roughly linear way, and a significant reduction was already evident by age about 36.

Systemically healthy Caucasian individuals from Russia, 35 to 50 in total and aged roughly 6 to 100 years, were included as donors. Each donor gave ten milliliters of peripheral blood, collected into EDTA-treated Vacutainer tubes. Ficoll-Paque density-gradient centrifugation was used to isolate PBMCs, with at least 6.5 million per sample. Total RNA was extracted from PBMCs with Trizol reagent, with at least 5 micrograms obtained per sample. The percentages of naive CD45RAhigh/CD27high T cells were determined by flow cytometry on a PBMC aliquot from every donor. Inclusive of the bounding cysteine and phenylalanine, the CDR3 is 14 residues long. The CDR3 DNA has 42 bases and is translated from base 1. Germline trimming: 7 bases from V, 2 bases from J; junction bases outside gene matches: 7.

This clonotype was sampled from a woman younger than 45 in good health. In this chain, TRBV12-3 or TRBV12-4 is recombined with TRBJ2-7, and TRBD2 aligns with 8 junction nucleotides. Source material: blood. The nucleotide sequence is given as TGTGCCAGCAATGGAGCGGGGGCGGCCTACGAGCAGTACTTC. Its protein reads: CASNGAGAAYEQYF.